This TCR beta chain was identified in a study of T cells after posttransplantation cyclophosphamide. CDR1 is LGHNA, CDR2 YNFKEQ, per germline. This CDR3 is built from 15 residues. Trimming cost V 1 base and J 5 bases, with 14 bases left between them. Data came from immunoSEQ multiplex PCR; TCRdb stores just in-frame clones and leaves some out. The repertoire has under 75,000 clones, around 95% of them found once; the top ten carry about 3%. The receptor was derived from a woman younger than 45 in good health and a related stem cell transplant donor. V is TRBV4-2 and J is TRBJ1-1; maybe TRBD1 (6 bases). Sequenced material: PBMCs. The CDR3 region is CASSQAHGQYTEAFF. The CDR3 bases are TGTGCCAGCAGCCAAGCCCATGGACAGTATACTGAAGCTTTCTTT.